This record looks at one T cell receptor (beta chain) sequence and its context. As yet, its antigen is unknown. This sample is drawn from a study of T cell responses to AZD1222 COVID-19 vaccine. The data were produced by immunoSEQ multiplex PCR, yet TCRdb's version contains in-frame clones alone and is incomplete. The data show 90,000 to 150,000 clones, around 89% seen once. Whole-study findings and limits: The study sampled repertoires only after the peak T cell response.

This CDR3 is 14 amino acids long. The ends were cut back, 6 bases at V and 4 bases at J, with 16 bases in the middle. Germline-derived CDR1 and CDR2 are MRHNA and SNTAGT. The V and J genes are TRBV6-4 and TRBJ2-7, with a tentative D call TRBD2 (6 bases). The sequencing used peripheral blood, collected 28 days after the second AZD1222 dose. This TCR was recovered from an adult who received the AZD1222 COVID-19 vaccine. This chain's CDR3 is CASSRDSDSYEQYF. CDR3 coding DNA: TGTGCCAGCAGCCGGGACTCAGACTCTTACGAGCAGTACTTC.